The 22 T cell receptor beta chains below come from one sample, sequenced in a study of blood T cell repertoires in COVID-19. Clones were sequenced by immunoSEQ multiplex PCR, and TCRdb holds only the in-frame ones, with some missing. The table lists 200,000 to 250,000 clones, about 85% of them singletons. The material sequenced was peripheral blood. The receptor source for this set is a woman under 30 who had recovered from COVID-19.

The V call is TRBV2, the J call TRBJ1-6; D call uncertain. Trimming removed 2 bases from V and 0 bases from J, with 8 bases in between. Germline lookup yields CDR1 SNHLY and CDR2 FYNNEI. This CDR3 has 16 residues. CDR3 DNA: TGTGCCAGCAGTGAATCTCGGAGCTCCTATAATTCACCCCTCCACTTT. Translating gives CASSESRSSYNSPLHF.

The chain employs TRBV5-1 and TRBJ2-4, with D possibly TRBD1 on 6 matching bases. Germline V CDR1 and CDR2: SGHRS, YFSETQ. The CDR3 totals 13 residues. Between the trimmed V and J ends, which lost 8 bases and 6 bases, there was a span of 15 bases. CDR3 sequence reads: CASKTGDLNIQYF. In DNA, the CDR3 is TGCGCCAGTAAGACAGGAGACCTAAACATTCAGTACTTC.

Written as DNA, the CDR3 is TGTGCCAGCAGTGAAAGTAGAAATGAGCAGTTCTTC. Translating it yields CASSESRNEQFF. The chain recombines TRBV6-1 with TRBJ2-1; no clear D gene. The CDR3 totals 12 residues. CDR1 MNHNS and CDR2 SASEGT come from the germline V gene. Deletions cut 2 bases from V and 7 bases from J, with 6 bases between.

CDR3 DNA: TGTGCCAGCAGTATAGACAGTGGGAACTGGAAAGATACGCAGTATTTT. Amino acids: CASSIDSGNWKDTQYF. The chain combines TRBV27 with TRBJ2-3; a weak D match, TRBD1 (5 bases). This CDR3 comprises 16 residues. The V end was cut by 5 bases, the J end by 5 bases, with 20 bases between. Germline values: CDR1 MNHEY, CDR2 SMNVEV (reference sequence).

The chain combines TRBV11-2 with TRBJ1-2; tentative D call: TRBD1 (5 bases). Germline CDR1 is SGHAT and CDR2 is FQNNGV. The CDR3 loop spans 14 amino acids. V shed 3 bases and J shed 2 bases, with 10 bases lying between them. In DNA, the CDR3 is TGTGCCAGCAGCTTCGGCCAGGGAAACTATGGCTACACCTTC. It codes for CASSFGQGNYGYTF.

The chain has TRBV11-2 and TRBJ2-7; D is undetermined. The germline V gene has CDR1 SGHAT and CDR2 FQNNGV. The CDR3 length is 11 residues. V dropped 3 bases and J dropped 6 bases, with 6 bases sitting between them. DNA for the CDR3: TGTGCCAGCAGCTTTATCTCCGAGCAGTACTTC. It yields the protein CASSFISEQYF.

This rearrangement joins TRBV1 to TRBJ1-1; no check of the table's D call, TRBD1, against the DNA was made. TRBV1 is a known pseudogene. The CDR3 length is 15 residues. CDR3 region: CTSSQESPGYTEAFF. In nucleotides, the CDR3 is TGCACCAGCAGCCAAGAGTCCCCAGGGTACACTGAAGCTTTCTTT.

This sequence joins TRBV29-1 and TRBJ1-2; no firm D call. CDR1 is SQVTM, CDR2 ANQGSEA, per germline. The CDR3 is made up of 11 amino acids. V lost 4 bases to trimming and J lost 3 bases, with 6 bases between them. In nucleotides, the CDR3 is TGCAGCGTTGGGGCAGACTATGGCTACACCTTC. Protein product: CSVGADYGYTF.

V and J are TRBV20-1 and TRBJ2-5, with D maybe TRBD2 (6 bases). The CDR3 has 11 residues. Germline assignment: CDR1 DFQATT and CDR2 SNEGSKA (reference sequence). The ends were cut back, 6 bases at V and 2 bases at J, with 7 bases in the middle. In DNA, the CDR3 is TGCAGTGCCGGGGGACAAGAGACCCAGTACTTC. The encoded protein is CSAGGQETQYF.

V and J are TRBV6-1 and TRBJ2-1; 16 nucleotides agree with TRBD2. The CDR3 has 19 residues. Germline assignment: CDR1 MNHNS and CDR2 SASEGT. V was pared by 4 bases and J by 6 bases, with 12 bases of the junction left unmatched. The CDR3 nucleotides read TGTGCCAGCAGTGGAATCTTAAGCGGGACTAGCGGGAGGGGCAATGAGCAGTTCTTC. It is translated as CASSGILSGTSGRGNEQFF.

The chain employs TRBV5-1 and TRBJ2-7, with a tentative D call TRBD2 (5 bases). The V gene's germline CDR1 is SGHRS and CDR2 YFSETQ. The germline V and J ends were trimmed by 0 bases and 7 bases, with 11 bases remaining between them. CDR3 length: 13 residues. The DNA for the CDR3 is TGCGCCAGCAGCTTGGCCCCCAGAGGGGAGCAGTACTTC. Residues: CASSLAPRGEQYF.

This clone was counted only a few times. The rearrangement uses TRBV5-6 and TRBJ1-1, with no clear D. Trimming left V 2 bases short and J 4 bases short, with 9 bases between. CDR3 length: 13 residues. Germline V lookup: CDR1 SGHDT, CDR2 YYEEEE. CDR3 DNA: TGTGCCAGCAGCTTAGGAGGGATCACTGAAGCTTTCTTT. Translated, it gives CASSLGGITEAFF.

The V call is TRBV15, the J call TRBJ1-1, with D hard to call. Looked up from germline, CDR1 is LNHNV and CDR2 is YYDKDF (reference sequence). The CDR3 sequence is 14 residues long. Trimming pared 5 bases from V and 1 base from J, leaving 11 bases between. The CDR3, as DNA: TGTGCCACCAGCTCACCAGTCAGGAACACTGAAGCTTTCTTT. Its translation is CATSSPVRNTEAFF.

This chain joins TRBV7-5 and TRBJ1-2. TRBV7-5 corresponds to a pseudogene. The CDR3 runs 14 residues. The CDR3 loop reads CARSPILSNYGYTF. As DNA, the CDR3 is TGTGCCAGAAGCCCCATCCTATCTAACTATGGCTACACCTTC.

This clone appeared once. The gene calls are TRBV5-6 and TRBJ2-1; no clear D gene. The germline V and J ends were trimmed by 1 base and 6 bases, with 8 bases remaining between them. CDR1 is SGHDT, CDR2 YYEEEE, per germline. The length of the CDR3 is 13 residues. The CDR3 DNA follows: TGTGCCAGCAGCTTGTGGCTGGTCAATGAGCAGTTCTTC. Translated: CASSLWLVNEQFF.

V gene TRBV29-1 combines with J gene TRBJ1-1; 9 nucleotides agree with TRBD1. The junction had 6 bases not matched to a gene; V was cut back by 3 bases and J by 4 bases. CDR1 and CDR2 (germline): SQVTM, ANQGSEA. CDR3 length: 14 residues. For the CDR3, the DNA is TGCAGCGTTGATAACAGGGGGCTCGGCACTGAAGCTTTCTTT. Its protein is CSVDNRGLGTEAFF.

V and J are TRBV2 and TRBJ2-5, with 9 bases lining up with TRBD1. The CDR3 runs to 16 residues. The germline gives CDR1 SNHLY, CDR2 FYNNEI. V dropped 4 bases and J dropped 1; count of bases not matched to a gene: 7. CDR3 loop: CASSAGTGSFQETQYF. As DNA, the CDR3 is TGTGCCAGCAGTGCCGGGACAGGGTCCTTCCAAGAGACCCAGTACTTC.

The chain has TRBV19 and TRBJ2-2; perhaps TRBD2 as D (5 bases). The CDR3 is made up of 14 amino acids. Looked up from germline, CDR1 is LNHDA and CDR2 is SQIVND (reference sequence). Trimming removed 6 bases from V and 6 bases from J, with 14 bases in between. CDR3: CASRALGSPGELFF. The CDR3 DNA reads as TGTGCCAGTAGAGCTCTAGGGAGCCCCGGGGAGCTGTTTTTT.

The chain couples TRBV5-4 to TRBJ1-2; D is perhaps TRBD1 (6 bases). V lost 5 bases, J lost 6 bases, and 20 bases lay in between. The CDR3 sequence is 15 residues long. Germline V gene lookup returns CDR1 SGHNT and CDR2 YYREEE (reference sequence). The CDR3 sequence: CASSFQPDRIDGYTF. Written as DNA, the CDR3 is TGTGCCAGCAGTTTCCAACCGGACAGAATAGATGGCTACACCTTC.

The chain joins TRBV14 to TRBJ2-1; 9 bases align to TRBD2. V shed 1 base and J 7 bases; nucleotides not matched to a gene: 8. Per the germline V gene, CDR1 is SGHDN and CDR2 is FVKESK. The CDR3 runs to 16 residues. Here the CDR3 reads CASSQGGSGRRNEQFF. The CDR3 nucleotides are TGTGCCAGCAGCCAAGGCGGTAGCGGGAGAAGGAATGAGCAGTTCTTC.

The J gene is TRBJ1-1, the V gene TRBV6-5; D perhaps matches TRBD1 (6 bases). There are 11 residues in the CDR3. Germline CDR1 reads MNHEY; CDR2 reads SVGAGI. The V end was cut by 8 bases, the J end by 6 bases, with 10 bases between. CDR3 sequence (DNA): TGTGCCAGCGTCCAGGGGTCTGAAGCTTTCTTT. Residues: CASVQGSEAFF.

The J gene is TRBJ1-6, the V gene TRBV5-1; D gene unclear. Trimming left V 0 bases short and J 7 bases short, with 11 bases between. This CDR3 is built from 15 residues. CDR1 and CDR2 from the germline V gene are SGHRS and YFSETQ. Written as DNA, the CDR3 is TGCGCCAGCAGCTTGGTAATAACGGGGAATTCACCCCTCCACTTT. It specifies CASSLVITGNSPLHF.